The T cell receptor beta chain described here comes from a study of T cells in Graves' hyperthyroidism and ophthalmopathy. Study-level points and caveats: Model predictions of ophthalmopathy came a median about six months before onset.

Researchers took RNA transcripts and amplified the TCR beta CDR3 regions from them. The HTBI primer set was used in a first-round RT-PCR of the TCR CDR3. TCRdb used MiXCR to reprocess the multiplex PCR reads, holding one entry per CDR3 protein. The data contain about 610,000 distinct CDR3 sequences, roughly 15% of them singletons. Concerning this clonotype: Its target is unknown. One end of the junction does not line up with germline, which may come from a read error.

The authors took PBMCs from 8 to 10 ml fresh peripheral blood. CDR1 is SGHAT and CDR2 is FQNNGV in the germline V gene. The CDR3 is 17 residues long. The TCR was taken from a woman between 35 and 50 years old with Graves' ophthalmopathy. V usage is TRBV11-2 and J usage is TRBJ2-3; 13 nucleotides match TRBD2. The specimen was blood. The CDR3 protein is CASSLPRTSGSIDTQYF. For the CDR3, the DNA is TGTGCCAGCAGCTTACCCCGGACTAGCGGGAGCATAGATACGCAGTATTTT.